Shown below are 14 T cell receptor beta chains from a single sample sequenced in a study of T cell repertoires in cytomegalovirus infection. Each CDR3 protein is one row after TCRdb ran MiXCR on the reads. The repertoire has approximately 270,000 distinct CDR3 sequences, roughly a fifth of them found once; the top ten carry approximately 19%. Their specific antigens are unknown. This sample comprised cultured PBMCs, obtained from culture after CMV antigen stimulation. All receptors derive from a human donor in good health (CMV status not recorded). Some clones in this sample may be carry-over from other donors' samples.

This clonotype was seen many times. The chain links TRBV7-2 to TRBJ2-1, with TRBD2 matching over 10 bases. J lost 5 bases, V lost 6 bases, and 10 bases had no gene match. Germline V CDR1 and CDR2: SGHTA, FQGNSA. The CDR3 length is 16 residues. CDR3 sequence reads: CASRQVTGLANNEQFF. CDR3 in DNA: TGTGCCAGCAGACAAGTCACGGGACTAGCGAACAATGAGCAGTTCTTC. Looking up the rest from reference TRBV7-2 and TRBJ2-1 gives the full variable domain: GAGVSQSPSNKVTEKGKDVELRCDPISGHTALYWYRQSLGQGLEFLIYFQGNSAPDKSGLPSDRFSAERTGGSVSTLTIQRTQQEDSAVYLCASRQVTGLANNEQFFGPGTRLTVL.

Many counts were recorded for this clonotype. The chain recombines TRBV19 with TRBJ1-2; possibly TRBD1 for D (6 bases). The CDR3 contains 14 residues. Looked up from germline, CDR1 is LNHDA and CDR2 is SQIVND (reference sequence). V lost 1 base, J lost 4 bases, and 10 bases lay in between. In DNA, the CDR3 is TGTGCCAGTAGTATAGGCAGGGGACGCTATGGCTACACCTTC. It codes for CASSIGRGRYGYTF.

This clonotype showed up just a few times. The V call is TRBV6-1, the J call TRBJ2-1, with TRBD2 matching 12 bases. The CDR3 totals 17 residues. Per the germline V gene, CDR1 is MNHNS and CDR2 is SASEGT. After removal of 5 bases from V and 4 bases from J, the junction contained 9 bases not matched to a gene. The CDR3 region is CASSPGLAGSSYNEQFF. The CDR3 region has the DNA TGTGCCAGCAGTCCAGGACTAGCGGGATCTTCTTACAATGAGCAGTTCTTC.

This clonotype was seen only a few times. The chain couples TRBV19 to TRBJ2-1; D possibly matches TRBD1 or TRBD2 (5 bases each). The CDR3 sequence is 15 residues long. Trimming took 4 bases from V and 8 from J, leaving 18 bases between them. Germline V CDR1 and CDR2: LNHDA, SQIVND (reference sequence). The CDR3 region is CASSRLTPRGDEQFF. CDR3 sequence (DNA): TGTGCCAGTAGTAGACTGACTCCTCGGGGCGATGAGCAGTTCTTC.

This clonotype turned up a few times. The chain couples TRBV20-1 to TRBJ2-3; no firm D call. The CDR3 runs 14 residues. The germline V and J ends were trimmed by 0 bases and 1 base, with 8 bases remaining between them. Per the germline V gene, CDR1 is DFQATT and CDR2 is SNEGSKA (reference sequence). CDR3 loop: CSARESTGTDTQYF. The CDR3 nucleotides are TGCAGTGCTAGAGAGTCTACCGGCACAGATACGCAGTATTTT.

This clonotype turned up a few times. The J gene is TRBJ2-2, the V gene TRBV4-1, with TRBD1 matching over 7 bases. J lost 0 bases, V lost 1 base, and 14 bases had no gene match. Germline CDR1 and CDR2: MGHRA and YSYEKL. This CDR3 comprises 20 residues. The CDR3 reads CASSQAFTGVPNSNTGELFF. Written as DNA, the CDR3 is TGCGCCAGCAGCCAAGCGTTCACAGGGGTGCCAAATTCGAACACCGGGGAGCTGTTTTTT.

This sequence joins TRBV15 and TRBJ1-5; 9 nucleotides align to TRBD1. The V gene end was trimmed by 2 bases and the J gene end by 6 bases; junction bases not matched to a gene: 14. The CDR3 has 18 amino acids. CDR1 is LNHNV and CDR2 is YYDKDF in the germline V gene (reference sequence). This CDR3 is CATSRSDRGILSSQPQHF. As DNA, the CDR3 is TGTGCCACCAGCAGATCCGACAGGGGGATTCTTAGTAGTCAGCCCCAGCATTTT.

This clonotype was counted only a few times. V gene TRBV28 combines with J gene TRBJ2-3, with unresolved D. CDR1 is MDHEN and CDR2 is SYDVKM in the germline V gene. V dropped 5 bases and J dropped 6 bases, with 9 bases sitting between them. This CDR3 is 12 amino acids long. In DNA form, the CDR3 reads TGTGCCAGCAGTCTGGGGTGGGATACGCAGTATTTT. Protein sequence: CASSLGWDTQYF.

In its sample, this clonotype was seen many times. CDR3 nucleotide sequence: TGTGCCAGCAGCTTATTTAATCCGGTGTCCACCTACGAGCAGTACTTC. It translates to CASSLFNPVSTYEQYF. J is TRBJ2-7 and V is TRBV7-2; D unclear. V lost 2 bases and J 2 bases, leaving 16 bases between the germline ends. Germline CDR1 reads SGHTA; CDR2 reads FQGNSA. CDR3 length equals 16 residues.

This clonotype was seen at least ten times. The V call is TRBV7-2, the J call TRBJ2-1, with 15 bases matching TRBD2. The germline CDR1 and CDR2 sequences are SGHTA and FQGNSA. V dropped 4 bases and J dropped 12; count of bases not matched to a gene: 7. The CDR3 spans 15 residues. CDR3 sequence reads: CASSSRTSGRGGQFF. The CDR3 region has the DNA TGTGCCAGCAGCTCCCGGACTAGCGGGAGGGGTGGGCAGTTCTTC. Looking up the rest from reference TRBV7-2 and TRBJ2-1 gives the full variable domain: GAGVSQSPSNKVTEKGKDVELRCDPISGHTALYWYRQSLGQGLEFLIYFQGNSAPDKSGLPSDRFSAERTGGSVSTLTIQRTQQEDSAVYLCASSSRTSGRGGQFFGPGTRLTVL.

This clonotype has a handful of counts. The V and J genes are TRBV7-2 and TRBJ1-2, with D unclear. This CDR3 has 15 amino acids. CDR1 is SGHTA, CDR2 FQGNSA, per germline. Between the trimmed V and J ends, which lost 6 bases and 8 bases, there was a span of 22 bases. The CDR3 here is CASRTGSGGVGGYTF. The DNA for the CDR3 is TGTGCCAGCAGAACCGGGTCCGGTGGGGTTGGCGGCTACACCTTC. Supplemented by reference TRBV7-2 and TRBJ1-2, the full variable domain reads GAGVSQSPSNKVTEKGKDVELRCDPISGHTALYWYRQSLGQGLEFLIYFQGNSAPDKSGLPSDRFSAERTGGSVSTLTIQRTQQEDSAVYLCASRTGSGGVGGYTFGSGTRLTVV.

To note about this clonotype: Mismatch with germline at one junction end may stem from a read error. CDR3 protein: CVSGTQTPDTQYF. The CDR3 DNA reads TGTGTCAGCGGAACGCAGACCCCGGATACGCAGTATTTT. This sequence joins TRBV28 and TRBJ2-3; the D gene is possibly TRBD2 (5 bases). This CDR3 has 13 residues. Germline values: CDR1 MDHEN, CDR2 SYDVKM.

This clonotype was counted only a few times. The chain links TRBV7-2 to TRBJ2-7, with 8 bases fitting TRBD2. CDR3 length equals 14 residues. The trim removed 4 bases at V and 3 bases at J, leaving 5 bases unmatched. The germline gives CDR1 SGHTA, CDR2 FQGNSA. The CDR3 DNA sequence: TGTGCCAGCAGCTCCTTAGCGGGATTCTACGAGCAGTACTTC. This codes for CASSSLAGFYEQYF.

The sample holds one count of this clonotype. The chain joins TRBV20-1 to TRBJ2-1; 8 bases fit TRBD2. The CDR3 has 14 amino acids. After removal of 6 bases from V and 2 bases from J, the junction contained 6 bases not matched to a gene. Germline lookup yields CDR1 DFQATT and CDR2 SNEGSKA (reference sequence). For the CDR3, the DNA is TGCAGTGCCGCGCCACTAGCGGCCTACAATGAGCAGTTCTTC. The encoded protein is CSAAPLAAYNEQFF.